Shown below are 30 T cell receptor beta chains from a single sample sequenced in a study of cytomegalovirus exposure and HLA in healthy donors. The PCR ran on 60 Vbeta and 13 Jbeta primers. Generated by immunoSEQ multiplex PCR, the TCRdb table keeps only in-frame clones and is missing some. Of roughly 93,000 clones listed, around three quarters were seen once; the top ten hold around 6.7%. The sample comprised PBMCs. The receptor source for this set is a young man in good health and CMV-seronegative.

The chain carries TRBV30 and TRBJ2-3; a possible D gene is TRBD2 (6 bases). This CDR3 region has 15 residues. The germline V gene encodes CDR1 GTSNPN and CDR2 SVGIG (reference sequence). The V gene lost 3 bases and the J gene lost 4 bases, with 17 bases spanning the gap. The CDR3 DNA sequence: TGTGCCTGGAGCCCGCGGCCGGGGGATTCAGATACGCAGTATTTT. This encodes CAWSPRPGDSDTQYF.

This clone has just a few counts. At one of its ends the junction is not consistent with the germline gene, which may arise from a read error. This chain links TRBV6-1 with TRBJ2-1; D unclear. The CDR3 runs to 8 residues. CDR1 MNHNS and CDR2 SASEGT come from the germline V gene. CDR3 sequence reads: CASSSVVF. CDR3 DNA: TGTGCCAGCAGTTCGGTGGTCTTC.

This chain joins TRBV27 and TRBJ2-4; possibly TRBD1 for D (6 bases). CDR3 length: 13 residues. The germline V gene encodes CDR1 MNHEY and CDR2 SMNVEV (reference sequence). Trimming pared 8 bases from V and 3 bases from J, leaving 11 bases between. The CDR3 DNA is TGTGCCAGCGCAGGGGTGGGCAAAAACATTCAGTACTTC. Protein product: CASAGVGKNIQYF.

V is TRBV28 and J is TRBJ1-5, with D unresolved. Trimming shortened V by 5 bases and J by 0 bases, and 11 bases separated the two germline ends. Germline V gene data show CDR1 as MDHEN and CDR2 as SYDVKM. The CDR3 runs 15 residues. CDR3 sequence reads: CASSPLTFSNQPQHF. The DNA for the CDR3 is TGTGCCAGCAGTCCGTTAACATTTAGCAATCAGCCCCAGCATTTT.

This clone has a handful of counts. In DNA form, the CDR3 reads TGTGCCAGCAGTTACTCGAAACAGGTTTATGGCTACACCTTC. Encoded protein: CASSYSKQVYGYTF. V usage is TRBV6-6 and J usage is TRBJ1-2, with D tentatively TRBD1 (5 bases). Trimming shortened V by 0 bases and J by 5 bases, and 10 bases separated the two germline ends. Germline assignment: CDR1 MNHNY and CDR2 SVGAGI (reference sequence). This CDR3 has 14 amino acids.

This clone has just a few counts. V usage is TRBV5-4 and J usage is TRBJ1-3; D unclear. The length of the CDR3 is 15 residues. V was shortened by 0 bases and J by 2 bases, with 9 bases between the two germline ends. The germline V gene encodes CDR1 SGHNT and CDR2 YYREEE (reference sequence). The CDR3 protein is CASSLETLAGNTIYF. The DNA for the CDR3 is TGTGCCAGCAGCTTGGAGACATTAGCTGGAAACACCATATATTTT. Based on the CDR3 plus reference TRBV5-4 and TRBJ1-3, the full variable domain is ETGVTQSPTHLIKTRGQQVTLRCSSQSGHNTVSWYQQALGQGPQFIFQYYREEENGRGNFPPRFSGLQFPNYSSELNVNALELDDSALYLCASSLETLAGNTIYFGEGSWLTVV.

The chain links TRBV18 to TRBJ1-1, with TRBD1 matching over 8 bases. The CDR3 contains 14 residues. With 4 bases clipped from V and 4 bases from J, the junction kept 5 bases outside the gene matches. Per the germline V gene, CDR1 is KGHSH and CDR2 is LQKENI. The CDR3 is CASSRIGQGTEAFF. CDR3 coding DNA: TGTGCCAGCTCACGAATCGGACAGGGCACTGAAGCTTTCTTT.

This chain joins TRBV14 and TRBJ2-5; TRBD1 matches at 10 bases. Trimming cost V 11 bases and J 5 bases; bases outside gene matches: 11. Germline CDR1 SGHDN, CDR2 FVKESK. The CDR3 covers 14 residues. Written as DNA, the CDR3 is TGTGCCGGGGACGACAGGGGGCGCAAGGAGACCCAGTACTTC. This encodes CAGDDRGRKETQYF.

The chain couples TRBV30 to TRBJ1-1, with a weak D call TRBD1 (6 bases). Germline loops: CDR1 GTSNPN, CDR2 SVGIG (reference sequence). This CDR3 region has 16 residues. The V and J ends lost 0 bases and 6 bases respectively, with 20 bases between them. This chain's CDR3 is CAWSVLLGGAIPEAFF. The CDR3 DNA sequence: TGTGCCTGGAGTGTACTTTTGGGGGGGGCAATCCCTGAAGCTTTCTTT.

V is TRBV4-3 and J is TRBJ2-7, with 7 bases identical to TRBD2. The CDR3 contains 15 residues. J lost 6 bases, V lost 3 bases, and 11 bases had no gene match. Germline V lookup: CDR1 LGHNA, CDR2 YSLEER. CDR3 DNA sequence: TGCGCCAGCAGCCAGGAGACTAGCTGGGGCCGCGAGCAGTACTTC. Translation: CASSQETSWGREQYF.

This clone showed up just once. The genes are TRBV4-3 and TRBJ1-2; TRBD1 is a possible D gene (6 bases). The germline gives CDR1 LGHNA, CDR2 YSLEER. The CDR3 is 15 residues long. Trimming shortened V by 1 base and J by 4 bases, and 13 bases separated the two germline ends. The DNA for the CDR3 is TGCGCCAGCAGCCAAGGAACGGACAGTCGCTATGGCTACACCTTC. Translating gives CASSQGTDSRYGYTF.

The chain has TRBV6-4 and TRBJ2-1, with 8 bases that match TRBD2. The CDR3 is made up of 15 amino acids. Germline CDR1 and CDR2: MRHNA and SNTAGT. Trimming took 6 bases from V and 8 from J; bases not matched to a gene: 12. The CDR3 sequence: CASSQGLVSGYEQFF. The CDR3 DNA follows: TGTGCCAGCAGCCAGGGACTAGTTTCCGGCTATGAGCAGTTCTTC.

The chain couples TRBV7-2 to TRBJ2-3, with TRBD1 as a possible D gene (5 bases). The CDR3 runs to 14 residues. Trimming cost V 2 bases and J 2 bases, with 8 bases left between them. Germline values: CDR1 SGHTA, CDR2 FQGNSA. The CDR3 DNA reads TGTGCCAGCAGCTTACGACAGAACACAGATACGCAGTATTTT. Its translation: CASSLRQNTDTQYF.

This rearrangement joins TRBV7-9 to TRBJ2-7; 8 nucleotides match TRBD2. The length of the CDR3 is 13 residues. With 4 bases clipped from V and 3 bases from J, the junction kept 2 bases outside the gene matches. Germline V gene sequence: CDR1 SEHNR, CDR2 FQNEAQ (reference sequence). The DNA of the CDR3 is TGTGCCAGCAGCTCAAGCGGGGGCTACGAGCAGTACTTC. It translates to CASSSSGGYEQYF.

Regarding this clone: The junction and the germline gene differ at one end; a read error may be behind it. The V and J genes are TRBV6-5 and TRBJ2-5; D is ambiguous. In germline, CDR1 is MNHEY, CDR2 SVGAGI. The CDR3 is made up of 13 amino acids. In nucleotides, the CDR3 is TGTGCCAGCAGTGACTCATACGGGGAGACCCAGTACTTC. It specifies CASSDSYGETQYF.

The CDR3 DNA reads TGTGCCAGCAGCTTGGCGGGATTTTTCGGAGAGACCCAGTACTTC. Protein product: CASSLAGFFGETQYF. The gene calls are TRBV7-3 and TRBJ2-5; a weak D match, TRBD2 (6 bases). CDR1 and CDR2 from the germline V gene are SGHTA and FQGTGA. The length of the CDR3 is 15 residues. V dropped 3 bases and J dropped 4 bases, with 15 bases sitting between them. Combining the CDR3 with reference TRBV7-3 and TRBJ2-5 gives the whole variable domain GAGVSQTPSNKVTEKGKYVELRCDPISGHTALYWYRQSLGQGPEFLIYFQGTGAADDSGLPNDRFFAVRPEGSVSTLKIQRTERGDSAVYLCASSLAGFFGETQYFGPGTRLLVL.

V gene TRBV19 combines with J gene TRBJ2-1, with a possible D match to TRBD1 (6 bases). Germline values: CDR1 LNHDA, CDR2 SQIVND (reference sequence). Trimming removed 1 base at V and 6 bases at J, with 7 bases between. The CDR3 is made up of 13 amino acids. The CDR3, as DNA: TGTGCCAGTAGTATAGGAGGGGGCAATGAGCAGTTCTTC. Amino acid sequence: CASSIGGGNEQFF. The full variable domain, in which reference TRBV19 and TRBJ2-1 provide the parts outside the CDR3, is DGGITQSPKYLFRKEGQNVTLSCEQNLNHDAMYWYRQDPGQGLRLIYYSQIVNDFQKGDIAEGYSVSREKKESFPLTVTSAQKNPTAFYLCASSIGGGNEQFFGPGTRLTVL.

The J gene is TRBJ2-7, the V gene TRBV29-1, with a tentative D call TRBD1 (6 bases). Deletions cut 6 bases from V and 2 bases from J, with 14 bases between. The CDR3 loop spans 13 amino acids. In germline, CDR1 is SQVTM, CDR2 ANQGSEA. Here the CDR3 reads CSVGARQPYEQYF. DNA for the CDR3: TGCAGCGTGGGGGCTCGACAGCCCTACGAGCAGTACTTC.

V gene TRBV28 combines with J gene TRBJ2-7, with D possibly TRBD2 on 6 matching bases. The germline CDR1 and CDR2 sequences are MDHEN and SYDVKM. This CDR3 is built from 11 residues. Trimming left V 10 bases short and J 2 bases short, with 9 bases between. The CDR3: CAMGGAYEQYF. The CDR3 nucleotides read TGTGCCATGGGGGGTGCCTACGAGCAGTACTTC.

The rearrangement joins TRBV6-6 to TRBJ1-1; 7 nucleotides agree with TRBD1. The CDR3 consists of 15 residues. CDR1 MNHNY and CDR2 SVGAGI come from the germline V gene (reference sequence). After removal of 2 bases from V and 5 bases from J, the junction contained 8 bases not matched to a gene. DNA of the CDR3: TGTGCCAGCAGTTACCGGCTCAGGGGGAGTACTGAAGCTTTCTTT. Encoded protein: CASSYRLRGSTEAFF.

In this sample, this clone turned up a few times. The gene calls are TRBV19 and TRBJ1-2; maybe TRBD1 (5 bases). The CDR3 totals 14 residues. V was clipped by 3 bases and J by 3 bases, with 11 bases between them. Germline V gene sequence: CDR1 LNHDA, CDR2 SQIVND (reference sequence). DNA of the CDR3: TGTGCCAGTAGTATTAGGCAGGGATACTATGGCTACACCTTC. Its translation is CASSIRQGYYGYTF.

The rearrangement joins TRBV28 to TRBJ2-5; 9 nucleotides align to TRBD2. This CDR3 is 16 amino acids long. Germline assignment: CDR1 MDHEN and CDR2 SYDVKM. V lost 1 base and J lost 5; bases outside the gene matches: 8. CDR3: CASSLLGGGAQETQYF. The CDR3 DNA is TGTGCCAGCAGTTTATTAGGCGGGGGGGCCCAGGAGACCCAGTACTTC.

This chain joins TRBV5-1 and TRBJ2-5; maybe TRBD1 (7 bases). V was shortened by 4 bases and J by 5 bases, with 12 bases between the two germline ends. The CDR3 sequence is 13 residues long. Germline V gene sequence: CDR1 SGHRS, CDR2 YFSETQ. The CDR3 loop is CASSKPGGETQYF. CDR3 nucleotide sequence: TGCGCCAGCAGCAAACCAGGGGGGGAGACCCAGTACTTC. Drawing the rest from reference TRBV5-1 and TRBJ2-5, the complete variable domain is KAGVTQTPRYLIKTRGQQVTLSCSPISGHRSVSWYQQTPGQGLQFLFEYFSETQRNKGNFPGRFSGRQFSNSRSEMNVSTLELGDSALYLCASSKPGGETQYFGPGTRLLVL.

This rearrangement joins TRBV10-3 to TRBJ1-1, with 9 bases fitting TRBD1. The CDR3 runs to 16 residues. V dropped 2 bases and J dropped 3; count of bases not matched to a gene: 7. The germline V gene has CDR1 ENHRY and CDR2 SYGVKD. The DNA of the CDR3 is TGTGCCATCAGTGAGCAATGGGGACAGGGTCACACTGAAGCTTTCTTT. It codes for CAISEQWGQGHTEAFF.

This clone was detected once. The gene calls are TRBV11-2 and TRBJ2-7; D is ambiguous. CDR1 and CDR2 from the germline V gene are SGHAT and FQNNGV. V lost 1 base to trimming and J lost 0 bases, with 10 bases between them. CDR3 length: 15 residues. The CDR3 loop reads CASSLGAGISYEQYF. Here the CDR3 DNA reads TGTGCCAGCAGCTTAGGGGCAGGCATCTCCTACGAGCAGTACTTC. Together with reference TRBV11-2 and TRBJ2-7, the CDR3 gives the full variable domain: EAGVAQSPRYKIIEKRQSVAFWCNPISGHATLYWYQQILGQGPKLLIQFQNNGVVDDSQLPKDRFSAERLKGVDSTLKIQPAKLEDSAVYLCASSLGAGISYEQYFGPGTRLTVT.

This clone was found once. V gene TRBV6-1 combines with J gene TRBJ1-2; D unclear. Germline CDR1 MNHNS, CDR2 SASEGT. The CDR3 covers 13 residues. V gave up 7 bases and J gave up 4 bases, with 13 bases separating them. CDR3: CASTRQVVYGYTF. CDR3 DNA: TGTGCCAGCACCCGCCAGGTTGTCTATGGCTACACCTTC.

The CDR3 DNA reads as TGTGCCAGCTTGACAGCTCCTGGCCGCTATGGCTACACCTTC. This codes for CASLTAPGRYGYTF. The V and J genes are TRBV2 and TRBJ1-2; tentatively, D is TRBD1 (5 bases). V was clipped by 8 bases and J by 4 bases, with 17 bases between them. The CDR3 is 14 amino acids. The germline V gene has CDR1 SNHLY and CDR2 FYNNEI. The full variable domain, with the rest looked up from reference TRBV2 and TRBJ1-2, is EPEVTQTPSHQVTQMGQEVILRCVPISNHLYFYWYRQILGQKVEFLVSFYNNEISEKSEIFDDQFSVERPDGSNFTLKIRSTKLEDSAMYFCASLTAPGRYGYTFGSGTRLTVV.

This clone was seen more than once but under ten times. The V and J genes are TRBV2 and TRBJ1-5; D is ambiguous. Germline lookup yields CDR1 SNHLY and CDR2 FYNNEI. V lost 8 bases to trimming and J lost 6 bases, with 20 bases between them. The CDR3 spans 15 residues. The CDR3 DNA is TGTGCCAGCGCATCGGGTCCGGGGTTTTCTCAGCCCCAGCATTTT. Amino acid sequence: CASASGPGFSQPQHF.

A few counts support this clone. The rearrangement joins TRBV4-2 to TRBJ2-3; 9 nucleotides agree with TRBD2. The junction had 2 bases not matched to a gene; V was cut back by 0 bases and J by 4 bases. Germline assignment: CDR1 LGHNA and CDR2 YNFKEQ. The CDR3 sequence is 15 residues long. CDR3 amino acids: CASSQETSGSDTQYF. The CDR3 DNA reads as TGTGCCAGCAGCCAAGAGACTAGCGGTTCAGATACGCAGTATTTT.

This chain joins TRBV2 and TRBJ1-1; D not certain. The CDR3 totals 11 residues. Per the germline V gene, CDR1 is SNHLY and CDR2 is FYNNEI. Trimming pared 4 bases from V and 2 bases from J, leaving 2 bases between. CDR3 amino acids: CASSANTEAFF. CDR3 sequence (DNA): TGTGCCAGCAGTGCTAACACTGAAGCTTTCTTT.